These 26 T cell receptor beta chains share one sample of origin, sequenced in a study of human T cells and chemical hapten exposure. TCRdb re-derived calls from the RACE reads in MiXCR, one entry per CDR3 protein. Of 96,000 or so distinct CDR3 sequences listed, 9.3% were seen once; the top ten hold approximately 2%. Regarding time point: patch test 2, 6 weeks after DPC sensitization. Specified treatment: therapeutic diphenylcyclopropenone sensitization with weekly scalp DPC. Sequencing was performed on whole blood, taken in connection with sensitization to the hapten diphenylcyclopropenone (DPC). All receptors come from a woman between 40 and 50 years old with alopecia areata. Some clones in this sample may be carry-over from other donors' samples.

This clonotype was counted ten times or more. The V call is TRBV5-6, the J call TRBJ2-1, with D maybe TRBD1 (6 bases). Germline V lookup: CDR1 SGHDT, CDR2 YYEEEE. The CDR3 spans 13 residues. Trimming left V 2 bases short and J 9 bases short, with 12 bases between. The CDR3 bases are TGTGCCAGCAGCTTTTACAGGGATAGTGAGCAGTTCTTC. Translated, it gives CASSFYRDSEQFF.

This clonotype was counted many times. The genes are TRBV29-1 and TRBJ1-2; possible D gene TRBD1, 5 bases. V was shortened by 4 bases and J by 8 bases, with 20 bases between the two germline ends. This CDR3 is 14 amino acids long. Germline CDR1 is SQVTM and CDR2 is ANQGSEA. The CDR3 is CSVGFVGEKGGYTF. CDR3 nucleotides: TGCAGCGTTGGATTCGTGGGGGAGAAGGGAGGCTACACCTTC. Variable domain in full (rest from reference TRBV29-1 and TRBJ1-2): SAVISQKPSRDICQRGTSLTIQCQVDSQVTMMFWYRQQPGQSLTLIATANQGSEATYESGFVIDKFPISRPNLTFSTLTVSNMSPEDSSIYLCSVGFVGEKGGYTFGSGTRLTVV.

The chain employs TRBV20-1 and TRBJ1-1, with 7 nucleotides matching TRBD1. The CDR3 is 16 amino acids. The ends lost 6 bases at V and 1 base at J; junction bases unmatched: 14. Looked up from germline, CDR1 is DFQATT and CDR2 is SNEGSKA (reference sequence). As DNA, the CDR3 is TGCAGTGCCCCGGGAACAGGGGTCGCGCCGAACACTGAAGCTTTCTTT. This encodes CSAPGTGVAPNTEAFF.

This clonotype was found a few times. The V and J genes are TRBV20-1 and TRBJ2-3; D unclear. The CDR3 totals 14 residues. The germline V and J ends were trimmed by 6 bases and 1 base, with 14 bases remaining between them. Germline-derived CDR1 and CDR2 are DFQATT and SNEGSKA (reference sequence). CDR3 in DNA: TGCAGTGCCCCTCAAGACATCGGCACAGATACGCAGTATTTT. The encoded protein is CSAPQDIGTDTQYF.

This rearrangement joins TRBV11-2 to TRBJ2-5; maybe TRBD2 (6 bases). The V end lost 5 bases, the J end lost 4 bases, and 14 bases lay between the germline ends. The CDR3 has 14 residues. Germline CDR1 SGHAT, CDR2 FQNNGV. This chain's CDR3 is CASSRDWGLETQYF. For the CDR3, the DNA is TGTGCCAGCAGCCGGGACTGGGGTTTAGAGACCCAGTACTTC.

This clonotype was counted at least ten times. The V and J genes are TRBV12-3 or TRBV12-4 and TRBJ2-7; perhaps D is TRBD1 or TRBD2 (5 bases each). This CDR3 is 14 amino acids long. V was pared by 5 bases and J by 3 bases, with 14 bases between. CDR3: CASSEGSPNYEQYF. In nucleotides, the CDR3 is TGTGCCAGCAGTGAGGGGAGCCCGAACTACGAGCAGTACTTC.

The CDR3 DNA is TGTGCCAGCAGCGGAGGGGAGTTTGGAAACACCATATATTTT. Its protein product is CASSGGEFGNTIYF. The chain couples TRBV9 to TRBJ1-3; D might be TRBD1 (5 bases). The ends were cut back, 3 bases at V and 3 bases at J, with 10 bases in the middle. CDR3 length: 14 residues. The germline V gene has CDR1 SGDLS and CDR2 YYNGEE.

This clonotype was seen at least ten times. This sequence joins TRBV6-2 or TRBV6-3 and TRBJ2-3, with 10 nucleotides matching TRBD1. The CDR3 is made up of 15 amino acids. V lost 5 bases, J lost 4 bases, and 6 bases stayed unmatched. The V gene's germline CDR1 is MNHEY and CDR2 SVGEGT. In nucleotides, the CDR3 is TGTGCCAGCAGTCTCGGGACAGGGGTCGCAGATACGCAGTATTTT. Its protein product is CASSLGTGVADTQYF.

Ten or more counts support this clonotype. The rearrangement uses TRBV6-2 or TRBV6-3 and TRBJ2-7, with 10 bases aligning to TRBD1. Germline CDR1 is MNHEY and CDR2 is SVGEGT. The V and J ends lost 6 bases and 0 bases, in that order; junction bases with no gene match: 2. The CDR3 consists of 14 residues. The chain's CDR3 is CASSGTGDSYEQYF. CDR3 nucleotides: TGTGCCAGCAGCGGGACAGGGGACTCCTACGAGCAGTACTTC.

This clonotype was seen many times. The chain is built from TRBV29-1 and TRBJ2-5, with D possibly being TRBD2 (6 bases). CDR3 size: 10 residues. Germline assignment: CDR1 SQVTM and CDR2 ANQGSEA. V shed 8 bases and J shed 9 bases, with 13 bases lying between them. CDR3 amino acids: CSIRREAQYF. For the CDR3, the DNA is TGCAGCATTCGAAGGGAGGCCCAGTACTTC.

The V gene is TRBV7-2, the J gene TRBJ2-3; TRBD2 agrees at 11 bases. Germline lookup yields CDR1 SGHTA and CDR2 FQGNSA. This CDR3 spans 16 amino acids. Trimming took 5 bases from V and 2 from J; bases not matched to a gene: 6. The CDR3 is CASSKRLAGITDTQYF. For the CDR3, the DNA is TGTGCCAGCAGCAAACGACTAGCGGGGATCACAGATACGCAGTATTTT.

This sequence joins TRBV28 and TRBJ2-7; 11 bases map to TRBD1. The CDR3 extends over 15 amino acids. The germline V gene has CDR1 MDHEN and CDR2 SYDVKM. V lost 5 bases, J lost 2 bases, and 5 bases stayed unmatched. CDR3 amino acids: CASSAPGQGAYEQYF. CDR3 DNA sequence: TGTGCCAGCAGTGCCCCGGGACAGGGGGCCTACGAGCAGTACTTC. Combining the CDR3 with reference TRBV28 and TRBJ2-7 gives the whole variable domain DVKVTQSSRYLVKRTGEKVFLECVQDMDHENMFWYRQDPGLGLRLIYFSYDVKMKEKGDIPEGYSVSREKKERFSLILESASTNQTSMYLCASSAPGQGAYEQYFGPGTRLTVT.

This clonotype was found a few times. The chain combines TRBV15 with TRBJ2-3; D is undetermined. The CDR3 extends over 12 amino acids. V gave up 0 bases and J gave up 10 bases, with 8 bases separating them. The germline V gene encodes CDR1 LNHNV and CDR2 YYDKDF (reference sequence). CDR3 loop: CATSRETLAQYF. The CDR3 DNA follows: TGTGCCACCAGCAGAGAGACCCTTGCGCAGTATTTT. Combining the CDR3 with reference TRBV15 and TRBJ2-3 gives the whole variable domain DAMVIQNPRYQVTQFGKPVTLSCSQTLNHNVMYWYQQKSSQAPKLLFHYYDKDFNNEADTPDNFQSRRPNTSFCFLDIRSPGLGDTAMYLCATSRETLAQYFGPGTRLTVL.

There are a few counts of this clonotype. The chain is built from TRBV20-1 and TRBJ2-5; 14 positions match TRBD2. Germline lookup yields CDR1 DFQATT and CDR2 SNEGSKA (reference sequence). The CDR3 contains 15 residues. The J segment lost 4 bases and the V segment lost 5 bases, leaving 6 bases of the junction unmatched. CDR3 loop: CSARPGLAGVETQYF. The DNA of the CDR3 is TGCAGTGCTCGTCCGGGACTAGCGGGAGTAGAGACCCAGTACTTC.

V usage is TRBV7-2 and J usage is TRBJ2-1, with D perhaps matching TRBD1 (6 bases). The CDR3 totals 14 residues. Germline loops: CDR1 SGHTA, CDR2 FQGNSA. V lost 1 base and J 5 bases, leaving 9 bases between the germline ends. CDR3 loop: CASSLDQGNNEQFF. CDR3 DNA sequence: TGTGCCAGCAGCTTAGATCAGGGGAACAATGAGCAGTTCTTC.

This clonotype was counted ten times or more. In DNA, the CDR3 is TGTGCCAGCAGCGTCACTAGCGGGAGCACAGATACGCAGTATTTT. Translation: CASSVTSGSTDTQYF. The chain combines TRBV9 with TRBJ2-3; 9 bases agree with TRBD2. CDR3 size: 15 residues. Germline-derived CDR1 and CDR2 are SGDLS and YYNGEE. V lost 2 bases, J lost 0 bases, and 1 base stayed unmatched.

In this sample, this clonotype turned up many times. This chain links TRBV29-1 with TRBJ2-7, with D perhaps TRBD1 (6 bases). In germline, CDR1 is SQVTM, CDR2 ANQGSEA. The CDR3 runs to 10 residues. V was clipped by 6 bases and J by 8 bases, with 11 bases between them. The CDR3 DNA is TGCAGCGTCAACCAGGGGAAGCAGTACTTC. Protein sequence: CSVNQGKQYF.

This clonotype came up a few times. The chain recombines TRBV4-3 with TRBJ2-1; possible D gene TRBD2, 6 bases. Per germline, CDR1 LGHNA and CDR2 YSLEER. V was clipped by 0 bases and J by 0 bases, with 12 bases between them. This CDR3 comprises 17 residues. CDR3 in amino acids: CASSQELSGSSYNEQFF. In DNA, the CDR3 is TGCGCCAGCAGCCAAGAACTTAGCGGCAGCTCCTACAATGAGCAGTTCTTC.

This rearrangement joins TRBV6-2 or TRBV6-3 to TRBJ2-7; a possible D gene is TRBD2 (5 bases). Trimming pared 5 bases from V and 1 base from J, leaving 12 bases between. Germline V gene sequence: CDR1 MNHEY, CDR2 SVGEGT. CDR3 size: 14 residues. The CDR3 DNA follows: TGTGCCAGCAGTACGTGGACGGGATCCTACGAGCAGTACTTC. Its translation is CASSTWTGSYEQYF.

This clonotype was observed a few times. V and J are TRBV13 and TRBJ2-7, with 13 bases that match TRBD2. The CDR3 extends over 15 amino acids. The germline gives CDR1 PRHDT, CDR2 FYEKMQ (reference sequence). V lost 5 bases to trimming and J lost 3 bases; unmatched junction nucleotides: 4. The CDR3 DNA sequence: TGTGCCAGCAGCGAAAGGACTAGCGGGAGCTACGAGCAGTACTTC. It translates to CASSERTSGSYEQYF.

This clonotype has a count of ten or more. The chain joins TRBV6-2 or TRBV6-3 to TRBJ2-7; D not resolved. Trimming took 2 bases from V and 0 from J, leaving 2 bases between them. This CDR3 is built from 12 residues. The germline CDR1 and CDR2 sequences are MNHEY and SVGEGT. The CDR3 nucleotides are TGTGCCAGCAGTTACCCCTCCTACGAGCAGTACTTC. It yields the protein CASSYPSYEQYF.

This chain uses TRBV4-3 with TRBJ2-2, with TRBD2 matching over 13 bases. The CDR3 is 16 residues long. Unmatched junction bases numbered 5, after V lost 3 bases and J lost 7 bases. Germline loops: CDR1 LGHNA, CDR2 YSLEER. The CDR3 loop reads CASSQGLAGWGGELFF. Written as DNA, the CDR3 is TGCGCCAGCAGCCAGGGACTAGCGGGATGGGGCGGGGAGCTGTTTTTT.

The sample holds many counts of this clonotype. V gene TRBV29-1 combines with J gene TRBJ1-2; D ambiguous. From germline, CDR1 is SQVTM and CDR2 ANQGSEA. This CDR3 is 12 amino acids long. V was cut by 3 bases and J by 2 bases, with 7 bases left in between. CDR3 DNA: TGCAGCGTTGATACACCCAACTATGGCTACACCTTC. This gives the protein CSVDTPNYGYTF.

DNA of the CDR3: TGTGCCAGCTCCTACCAGGGACAGCCTGAAGCTTTCTTT. Protein: CASSYQGQPEAFF. The J gene is TRBJ1-1, the V gene TRBV18; 7 bases align to TRBD1. The CDR3 is 13 amino acids. Germline V gives CDR1 KGHSH, CDR2 LQKENI. The V segment lost 6 bases and the J segment 6 bases; nucleotides outside the gene matches: 7.

This clonotype was seen a few times. This chain uses TRBV2 with TRBJ2-2; 9 nucleotides agree with TRBD1. The V and J ends lost 7 bases and 1 base, in that order; junction bases with no gene match: 1. The CDR3 contains 14 residues. In germline, CDR1 is SNHLY, CDR2 FYNNEI. This CDR3 is CASMGQGNTGELFF. CDR3 nucleotides: TGTGCCAGCATGGGACAGGGGAACACCGGGGAGCTGTTTTTT.

V is TRBV6-2 or TRBV6-3 and J is TRBJ1-2; D gene unclear. This CDR3 is built from 14 residues. From germline, CDR1 is MNHEY and CDR2 SVGEGT. The V gene lost 0 bases and the J gene lost 5 bases, with 10 bases spanning the gap. The CDR3 DNA sequence: TGTGCCAGCAGTTACTCGAGCGGACCGTATGGCTACACCTTC. It yields the protein CASSYSSGPYGYTF.